This T cell receptor (beta chain) was obtained from a study of human T cells and chemical hapten exposure. Study-wide context: Patches that contained 0.01% DPC were applied to the upper back and read at 6 days.

Germline-derived CDR1 and CDR2 are MGHDK and SYGVNS. This CDR3 has 15 residues. Trimming shortened V by 4 bases and J by 0 bases, and 10 bases separated the two germline ends. Attachment of unique molecular identifiers to individual cDNA molecules was performed in the library. TCRdb re-called the RACE reads with MiXCR, one entry per CDR3 protein. The sample carries 150,000 to 200,000 distinct CDR3 sequences, 13% to 15% recorded once. This clonotype was seen at least ten times. Time point in this sample: patch test 1, 2 weeks after DPC sensitization. Treatment indicated: therapeutic diphenylcyclopropenone sensitization with weekly scalp DPC. Whole blood that had not been fractionated was the source of extracted total RNA.

This TCR was recovered from a woman in her thirties with alopecia areata. Some clones in this sample may be carry-over from other donors' samples. This chain uses TRBV25-1 with TRBJ1-3; D is perhaps TRBD1 (6 bases). The material was whole blood, obtained in connection with sensitization to the hapten diphenylcyclopropenone (DPC). The CDR3 DNA follows: TGTGCCAGCAGTGTGGGGGGCTTCTCTGGAAACACCATATATTTT. Its translation is CASSVGGFSGNTIYF. Filled out from reference TRBV25-1 and TRBJ1-3, the complete variable domain reads EADIYQTPRYLVIGTGKKITLECSQTMGHDKMYWYQQDPGMELHLIHYSYGVNSTEKGDLSSESTVSRIRTEHFPLTLESARPSHTSQYLCASSVGGFSGNTIYFGEGSWLTVV.